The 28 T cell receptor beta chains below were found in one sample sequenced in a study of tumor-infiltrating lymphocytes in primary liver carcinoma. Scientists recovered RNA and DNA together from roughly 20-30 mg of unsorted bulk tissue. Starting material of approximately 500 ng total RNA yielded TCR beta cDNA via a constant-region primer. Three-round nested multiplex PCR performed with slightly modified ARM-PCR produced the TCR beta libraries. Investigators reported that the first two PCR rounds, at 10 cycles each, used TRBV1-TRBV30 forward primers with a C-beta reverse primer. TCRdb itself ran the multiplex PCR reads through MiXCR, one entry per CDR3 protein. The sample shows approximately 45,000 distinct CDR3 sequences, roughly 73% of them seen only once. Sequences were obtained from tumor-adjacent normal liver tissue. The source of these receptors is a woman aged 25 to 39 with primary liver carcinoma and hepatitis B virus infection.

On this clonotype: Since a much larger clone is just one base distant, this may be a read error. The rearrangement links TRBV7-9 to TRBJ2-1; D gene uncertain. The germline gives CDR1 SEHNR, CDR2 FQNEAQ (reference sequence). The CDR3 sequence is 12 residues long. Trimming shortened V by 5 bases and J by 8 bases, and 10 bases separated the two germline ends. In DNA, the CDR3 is TGTGCCAGCAGCGTCTCCGGGTATGAGCAGTTCTTC. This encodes CASSVSGYEQFF.

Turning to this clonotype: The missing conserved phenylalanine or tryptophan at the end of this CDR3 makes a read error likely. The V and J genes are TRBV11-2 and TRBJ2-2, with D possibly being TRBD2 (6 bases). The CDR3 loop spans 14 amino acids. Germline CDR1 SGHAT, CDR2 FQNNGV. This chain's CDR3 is CVSSLGGAGGELFL. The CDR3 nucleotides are TGTGTCAGCAGCTTAGGAGGGGCGGGCGGGGAGCTGTTTTTA.

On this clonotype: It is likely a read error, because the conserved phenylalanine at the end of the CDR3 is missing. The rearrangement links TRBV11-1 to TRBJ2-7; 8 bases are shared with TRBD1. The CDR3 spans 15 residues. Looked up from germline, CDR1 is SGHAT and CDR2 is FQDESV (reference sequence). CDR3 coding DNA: TGTGCCAACAGCTCGCTTCCAGGGGGCGCCTACGAGCAGTACTCC. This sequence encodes CANSSLPGGAYEQYS.

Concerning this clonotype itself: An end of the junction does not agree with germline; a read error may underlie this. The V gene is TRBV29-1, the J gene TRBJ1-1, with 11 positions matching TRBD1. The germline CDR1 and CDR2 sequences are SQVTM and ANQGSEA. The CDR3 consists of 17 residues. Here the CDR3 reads CNVADSGTGGRGTEATF. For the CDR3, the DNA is TGCAACGTTGCTGATTCCGGGACAGGGGGACGGGGCACTGAAGCTACCTTT.

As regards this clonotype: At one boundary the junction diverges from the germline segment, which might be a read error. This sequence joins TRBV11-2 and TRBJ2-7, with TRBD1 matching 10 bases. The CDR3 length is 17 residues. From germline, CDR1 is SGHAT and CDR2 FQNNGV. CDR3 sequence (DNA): TGTGCCAGTAGCCTCTACACCGGGACAGGGGCCTCCTACGAGCAGTATTTC. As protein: CASSLYTGTGASYEQYF.

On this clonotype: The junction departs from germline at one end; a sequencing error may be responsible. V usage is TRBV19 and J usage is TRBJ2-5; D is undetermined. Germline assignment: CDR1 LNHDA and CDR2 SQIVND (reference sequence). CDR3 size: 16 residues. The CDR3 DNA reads TGTGCCAGCAGTATAGAGGATGTTGGCGATCGAGAGACTCAGTACTTC. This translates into CASSIEDVGDRETQYF. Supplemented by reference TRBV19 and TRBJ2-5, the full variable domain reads DGGITQSPKYLFRKEGQNVTLSCEQNLNHDAMYWYRQDPGQGLRLIYYSQIVNDFQKGDIAEGYSVSREKKESFPLTVTSAQKNPTAFYLCASSIEDVGDRETQYFGPGTRLLVL.

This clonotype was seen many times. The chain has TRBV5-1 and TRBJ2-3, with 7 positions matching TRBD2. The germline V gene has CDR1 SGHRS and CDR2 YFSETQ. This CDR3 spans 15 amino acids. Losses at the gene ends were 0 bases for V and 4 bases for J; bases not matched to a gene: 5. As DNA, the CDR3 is TGCGCCAGCAGCTTGGACCGCGGGAGCGCAGATACGCAGTATTTT. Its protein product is CASSLDRGSADTQYF.

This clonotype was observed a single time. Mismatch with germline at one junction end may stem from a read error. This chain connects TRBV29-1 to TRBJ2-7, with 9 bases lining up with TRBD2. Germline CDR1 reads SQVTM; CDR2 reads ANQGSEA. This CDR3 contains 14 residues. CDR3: CSVVEDGTSYEQYF. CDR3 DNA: TGCAGCGTTGTAGAGGACGGGACTAGCTACGAGCAATACTTC.

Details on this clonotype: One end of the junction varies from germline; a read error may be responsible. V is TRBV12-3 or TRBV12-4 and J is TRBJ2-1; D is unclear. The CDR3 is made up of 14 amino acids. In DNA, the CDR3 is TGTGCCAGCAGTTTGGATCCCTTAAACAATGAGCAGTTCTTT. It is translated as CASSLDPLNNEQFF.

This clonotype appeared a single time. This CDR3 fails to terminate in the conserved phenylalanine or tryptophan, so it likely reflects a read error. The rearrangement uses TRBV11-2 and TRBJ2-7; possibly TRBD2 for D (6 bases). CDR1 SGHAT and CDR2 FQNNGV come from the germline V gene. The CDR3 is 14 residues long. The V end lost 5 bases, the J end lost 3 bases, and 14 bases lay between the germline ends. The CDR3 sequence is CASSHTQDYYEQYL. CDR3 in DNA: TGTGCCAGCAGCCATACGCAGGACTACTACGAGCAGTACCTC.

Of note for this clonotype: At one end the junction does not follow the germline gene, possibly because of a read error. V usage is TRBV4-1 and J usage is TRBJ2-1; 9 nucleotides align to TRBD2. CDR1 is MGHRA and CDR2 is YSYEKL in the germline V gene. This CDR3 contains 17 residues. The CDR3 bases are TGCGCCAGCAGGGCAGGAATAGCGGGGGAACCCTACAATGAGCGGTTCTTC. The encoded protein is CASRAGIAGEPYNERFF.

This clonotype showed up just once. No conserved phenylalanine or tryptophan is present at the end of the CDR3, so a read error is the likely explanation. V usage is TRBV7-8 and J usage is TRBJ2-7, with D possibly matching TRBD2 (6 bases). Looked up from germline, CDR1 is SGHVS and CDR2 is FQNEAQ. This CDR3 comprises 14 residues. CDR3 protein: CDSSLGGFGYEQYL. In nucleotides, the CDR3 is TGTGACAGCAGCTTAGGAGGGTTCGGTTACGAGCAGTACTTA.

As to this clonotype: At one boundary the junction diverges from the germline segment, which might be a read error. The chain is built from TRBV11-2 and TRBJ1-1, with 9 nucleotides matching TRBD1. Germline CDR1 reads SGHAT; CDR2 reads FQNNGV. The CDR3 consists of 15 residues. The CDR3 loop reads CASSPGTGWDIEGSF. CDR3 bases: TGTGCCAGCAGCCCCGGGACAGGGTGGGACATTGAAGGTTCCTTT.

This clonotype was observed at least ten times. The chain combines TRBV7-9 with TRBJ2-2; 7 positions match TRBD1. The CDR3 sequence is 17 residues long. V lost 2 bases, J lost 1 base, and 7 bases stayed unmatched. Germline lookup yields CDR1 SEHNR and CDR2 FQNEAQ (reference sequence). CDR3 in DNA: TGTGCCAGCAGCTTACCTAACAGGGGCCGGAACACCGGGGAGCTGTTTTTT. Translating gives CASSLPNRGRNTGELFF.

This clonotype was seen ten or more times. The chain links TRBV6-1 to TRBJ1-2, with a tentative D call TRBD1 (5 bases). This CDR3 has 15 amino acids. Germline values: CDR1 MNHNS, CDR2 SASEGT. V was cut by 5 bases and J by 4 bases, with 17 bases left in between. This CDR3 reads CASSTFHQGGYGYTF. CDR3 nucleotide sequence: TGTGCCAGCAGTACCTTCCACCAGGGAGGCTATGGCTACACCTTC.

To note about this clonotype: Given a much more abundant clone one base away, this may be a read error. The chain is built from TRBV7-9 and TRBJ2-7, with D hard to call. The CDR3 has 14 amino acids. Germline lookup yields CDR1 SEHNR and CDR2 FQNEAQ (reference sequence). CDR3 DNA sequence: TGTGCCAGCAGCTTAGACCCATTCTCCTACGAGCAGTGCTTC. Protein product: CASSLDPFSYEQCF.

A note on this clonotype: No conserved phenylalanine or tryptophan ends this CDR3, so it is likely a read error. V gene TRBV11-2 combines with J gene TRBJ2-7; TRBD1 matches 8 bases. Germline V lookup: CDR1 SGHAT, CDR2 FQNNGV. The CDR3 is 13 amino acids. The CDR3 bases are TGTGCGAGTATAGGGGACAGGACCTACGAGCAGTACTCC. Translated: CASIGDRTYEQYS.

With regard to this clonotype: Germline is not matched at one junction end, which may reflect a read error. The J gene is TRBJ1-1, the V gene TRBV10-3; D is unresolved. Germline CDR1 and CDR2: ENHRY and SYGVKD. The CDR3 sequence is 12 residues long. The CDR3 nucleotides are TGTGCAATCAGTTCGGGCAGTGGGGAAGCTTTCTTT. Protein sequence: CAISSGSGEAFF.

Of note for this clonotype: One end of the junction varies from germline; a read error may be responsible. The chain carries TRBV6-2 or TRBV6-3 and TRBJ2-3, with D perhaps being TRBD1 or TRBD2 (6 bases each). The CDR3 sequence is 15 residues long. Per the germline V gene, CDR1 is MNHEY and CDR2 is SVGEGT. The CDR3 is CASSYRGPHADTQYF. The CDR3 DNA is TGTGCCAGCAGTTATCGGGGGCCCCATGCAGATACTCAGTATTTT.

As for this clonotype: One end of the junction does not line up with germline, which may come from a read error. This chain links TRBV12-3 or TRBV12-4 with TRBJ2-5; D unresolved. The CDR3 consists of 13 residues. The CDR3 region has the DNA TGTACCAGCAGTTTACTTCGTCAAGAGACCCAGTACTTC. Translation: CTSSLLRQETQYF.

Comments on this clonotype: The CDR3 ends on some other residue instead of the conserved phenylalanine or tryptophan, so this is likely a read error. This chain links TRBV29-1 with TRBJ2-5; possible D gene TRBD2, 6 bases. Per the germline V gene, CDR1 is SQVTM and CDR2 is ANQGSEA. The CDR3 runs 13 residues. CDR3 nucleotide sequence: TGTAGCGTTGAAATCGGGGGAGCAGAGACCCAGTACTTA. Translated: CSVEIGGAETQYL.

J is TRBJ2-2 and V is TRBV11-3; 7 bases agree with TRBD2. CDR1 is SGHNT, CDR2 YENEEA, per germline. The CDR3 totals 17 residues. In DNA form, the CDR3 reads TGTACCAACACACAGACCCGCGGGAGAACTCAACCCGGGGAGCTGTTTTTT. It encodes CTNTQTRGRTQPGELFF.

The CDR3: CASNHGGTEVKVYNVLTF. The CDR3, as DNA: TGTGCCAGCAACCACGGAGGGACGGAAGTCAAGGTATACAACGTCCTGACTTTC. This chain connects TRBV7-9 to TRBJ2-6; possibly TRBD2 for D (6 bases). V was clipped by 7 bases and J by 9 bases, with 28 bases between them. CDR3 length: 18 residues. The V gene's germline CDR1 is SEHNR and CDR2 FQNEAQ (reference sequence).

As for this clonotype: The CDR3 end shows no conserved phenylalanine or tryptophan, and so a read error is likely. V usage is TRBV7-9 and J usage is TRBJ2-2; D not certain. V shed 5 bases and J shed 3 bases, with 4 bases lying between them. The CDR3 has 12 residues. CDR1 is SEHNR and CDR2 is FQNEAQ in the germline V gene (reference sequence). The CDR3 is CASSQDTGELFL. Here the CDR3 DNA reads TGTGCCAGCAGCCAAGACACCGGGGAGCTGTTTCTT.

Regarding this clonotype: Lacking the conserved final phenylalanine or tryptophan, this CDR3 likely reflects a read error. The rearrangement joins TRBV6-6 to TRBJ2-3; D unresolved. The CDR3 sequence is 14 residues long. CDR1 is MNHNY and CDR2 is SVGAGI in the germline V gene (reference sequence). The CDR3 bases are TGTGCTAGCAGTTACGCGAACTCCGCAGATATGCAGTATTCT. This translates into CASSYANSADMQYS.

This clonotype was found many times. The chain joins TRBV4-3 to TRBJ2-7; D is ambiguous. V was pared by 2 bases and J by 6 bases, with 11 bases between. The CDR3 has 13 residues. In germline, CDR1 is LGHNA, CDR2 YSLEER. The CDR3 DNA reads TGCGCCAGCAGCCAAATTTTTCGTGGCGAGCAGTACTTC. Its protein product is CASSQIFRGEQYF.

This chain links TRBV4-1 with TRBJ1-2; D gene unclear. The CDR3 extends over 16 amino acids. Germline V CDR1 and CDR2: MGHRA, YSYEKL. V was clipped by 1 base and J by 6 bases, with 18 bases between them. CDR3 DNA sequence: TGCGCCAGCAGCCAAGGCCTGGCCGGGAGGCCGGATGGCTACACCTTC. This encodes CASSQGLAGRPDGYTF.

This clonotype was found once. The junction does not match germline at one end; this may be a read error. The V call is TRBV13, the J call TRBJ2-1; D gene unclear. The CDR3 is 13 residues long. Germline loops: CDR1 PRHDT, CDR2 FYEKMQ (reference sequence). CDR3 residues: CARSLGPPALQFF. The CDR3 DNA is TGTGCCAGGAGCTTAGGTCCTCCTGCCCTTCAGTTCTTC.